Listed below are T cell receptor beta chains from one sample, sequenced in a study of early T cells in non-severe SARS-CoV-2 infection. TCRdb reprocessed the 5' RACE reads via MiXCR and lists one record per CDR3 protein. The sample consists of 40,000 to 50,000 distinct CDR3 sequences, 13% of them appearing once. What was sequenced was whole blood. The receptors derive from an adult who was a healthcare worker with PCR-confirmed SARS-CoV-2 infection or an uninfected control (not recorded which). Both conserved end residues are trimmed from each CDR3.

J gene	V gene	CDR3 protein
TRBJ2-7	TRBV11-2	ASSLARGLEYEQY
TRBJ2-2	TRBV7-3	ASSLSAVTGELF
TRBJ1-1	TRBV6-1	ASSSQAGTEAF
TRBJ1-1	TRBV7-8	ASSGWTGGTVAF
TRBJ1-6	TRBV25-1	ASSELFNSPLH
TRBJ2-7	TRBV12-3/TRBV12-4	ASSVDSTYEQY
TRBJ1-1	TRBV2	ASSGGTVSTEAF
TRBJ1-1	TRBV6-5	ASSPVYNSRTSEAF
TRBJ1-4	TRBV12-3/TRBV12-4	ASSLYGVLNEKLF
TRBJ2-3	TRBV20-1	SATPGRGTDTQY
TRBJ2-4	TRBV19	ATQGQRFNIQY
TRBJ1-1	TRBV9	ASSPYDSLVTEAF
TRBJ1-1	TRBV5-1	ASSLDQVVTEAF
TRBJ1-1	TRBV7-9	ASSTHRNRNTEAF
TRBJ2-3	TRBV28	ASSQHGRGIDTQY
TRBJ2-5	TRBV4-1	ASSQVGSEKTQY
TRBJ2-1	TRBV20-1	SASRREGRDEQF
TRBJ1-2	TRBV20-1	SAHRGRNYGYT
TRBJ1-1	TRBV29-1	SVGVTQNTEAF
TRBJ2-3	TRBV6-5	ASSQGDTQY
TRBJ2-3	TRBV7-2	ASRTLGSGGANTQY
TRBJ2-1	TRBV28	ASSFGFYGNEQF
TRBJ1-4	TRBV4-2	ASSQARDKILTTNEKLF
TRBJ2-3	TRBV12-5	ASGFGTSATDTQY
TRBJ2-7	TRBV20-1	SAREGLGYEQY
TRBJ1-1	TRBV20-1	SASRDSGTTEAF
TRBJ2-7	TRBV6-2/TRBV6-3	ASCFTGTYEQY
TRBJ1-2	TRBV29-1	SVEGQGARGYT